The 31 T cell receptor beta chains given below trace back to one sample, sequenced in a study of T cell responses to AZD1222 COVID-19 vaccine. Sequencing used immunoSEQ multiplex PCR; TCRdb keeps in-frame clones, though not all of them. Of some 140,000 clones listed, 75% to 90% are singletons. The sequencing here drew on peripheral blood, taken on day 0 of AZD1222 vaccination. All receptors come from an adult in good health.

The J gene is TRBJ2-5, the V gene TRBV30, with TRBD2 matching over 8 bases. From germline, CDR1 is GTSNPN and CDR2 SVGIG (reference sequence). The V segment lost 3 bases and the J segment 5 bases; nucleotides outside the gene matches: 5. CDR3 length equals 13 residues. The CDR3 reads CAWRGLVGETQYF. CDR3 in DNA: TGTGCCTGGAGGGGACTAGTGGGGGAGACCCAGTACTTC. Using reference TRBV30 and TRBJ2-5 for the parts outside the CDR3, the full variable domain is SQTIHQWPATLVQPVGSPLSLECTVEGTSNPNLYWYRQAAGRGLQLLFYSVGIGQISSEVPQNLSASRPQDRQFILSSKKLLLSDSGFYLCAWRGLVGETQYFGPGTRLLVL.

The V call is TRBV7-6, the J call TRBJ2-7; D possibly corresponds to TRBD1 (5 bases). The ends were cut back, 5 bases at V and 1 base at J, with 18 bases in the middle. This CDR3 spans 16 amino acids. Germline V gene sequence: CDR1 SGHVS, CDR2 FNYEAQ. CDR3: CASSATQGGFSYEQYF. The CDR3 DNA follows: TGTGCCAGCAGCGCAACCCAGGGCGGCTTTTCCTACGAGCAGTACTTC. Full variable domain (missing parts from reference TRBV7-6 and TRBJ2-7): GAGVSQSPRYKVTKRGQDVALRCDPISGHVSLYWYRQALGQGPEFLTYFNYEAQQDKSGLPNDRFSAERPEGSISTLTIQRTEQRDSAMYRCASSATQGGFSYEQYFGPGTRLTVT.

V is TRBV7-7 and J is TRBJ2-5, with D possibly being TRBD2 (6 bases). The CDR3 is 13 amino acids. Germline V gene data show CDR1 as SSHAT and CDR2 as FNYEAQ (reference sequence). Trimming took 6 bases from V and 0 from J, leaving 8 bases between them. For the CDR3, the DNA is TGTGCCAGCAGTAGGGACTACCAAGAGACCCAGTACTTC. Protein sequence: CASSRDYQETQYF.

The rearrangement joins TRBV3-1 (or the pseudogene TRBV3-2) to TRBJ1-1; no firm D call. Between the trimmed V and J ends, which lost 4 bases and 3 bases, there was a span of 6 bases. CDR1 and CDR2 from the germline V gene are LGHDT and YNNKEL (reference sequence). This CDR3 comprises 12 residues. CDR3 residues: CASSLGDTEAFF. CDR3 bases: TGTGCCAGCAGCCTGGGAGACACTGAAGCTTTCTTT.

The chain has TRBV3-1 (or the pseudogene TRBV3-2) and TRBJ1-5, with unresolved D. Looked up from germline, CDR1 is LGHDT and CDR2 is YNNKEL (reference sequence). Between the trimmed V and J ends, which lost 3 bases and 3 bases, there was a span of 12 bases. The CDR3 is 15 amino acids. The CDR3: CASSQTSSSNQPQHF. CDR3 in DNA: TGTGCCAGCAGCCAGACAAGCTCCTCCAATCAGCCCCAGCATTTT.

This clone has just one count. The chain is built from TRBV15 and TRBJ2-6; D is possibly TRBD2 (5 bases). Per the germline V gene, CDR1 is LNHNV and CDR2 is YYDKDF (reference sequence). This CDR3 spans 15 amino acids. V was clipped by 4 bases and J by 4 bases, with 11 bases between them. CDR3 in DNA: TGTGCCACCAGCACCGCGGGCACAGGGGCCAACGTCCTGACTTTC. Protein: CATSTAGTGANVLTF.

This clone is a singleton in its sample. The gene calls are TRBV7-6 and TRBJ2-4; D remains ambiguous. Germline CDR1 and CDR2: SGHVS and FNYEAQ. The CDR3 is 21 residues long. Trimming cost V 2 bases and J 1 base, with 27 bases left between them. In DNA, the CDR3 is TGTGCCAGCAGCTTACACCCGGCCGGCTACCCCAGACGTTTTGCCAAAAACATTCAGTACTTC. It yields the protein CASSLHPAGYPRRFAKNIQYF.

V is TRBV11-2 and J is TRBJ2-3; no clear D. Trimming removed 5 bases at V and 2 bases at J, with 5 bases between. The V gene's germline CDR1 is SGHAT and CDR2 FQNNGV. The CDR3 loop spans 12 amino acids. The CDR3 region is CASSRNTDTQYF. CDR3 coding DNA: TGTGCCAGCAGCCGCAACACAGATACGCAGTATTTT.

The chain links TRBV7-7 to TRBJ2-1, with D perhaps matching TRBD2 (7 bases). Trimming removed 1 base from V and 2 bases from J, with 9 bases in between. Germline CDR1 SSHAT, CDR2 FNYEAQ (reference sequence). There are 15 residues in the CDR3. CDR3 bases: TGTGCCAGCAGCTTAGAAGGGGGGGCCTACAATGAGCAGTTCTTC. Residues: CASSLEGGAYNEQFF.

This chain uses TRBV9 with TRBJ1-6, with D hard to call. The V and J ends lost 0 bases and 6 bases respectively, with 19 bases between them. The germline gives CDR1 SGDLS, CDR2 YYNGEE. The CDR3 consists of 18 residues. The CDR3: CASSVEPVGRAGNSPLHF. The CDR3 DNA follows: TGTGCCAGCAGCGTAGAACCGGTCGGGAGGGCTGGTAATTCACCCCTCCACTTT.

The rearrangement uses TRBV20-1 and TRBJ1-5; TRBD1 aligns across 7 bases. With V trimmed by 3 bases and J by 4 bases, 3 bases remained unmatched. The V gene's germline CDR1 is DFQATT and CDR2 SNEGSKA (reference sequence). CDR3 length equals 13 residues. CDR3 amino acids: CSASSGGNQPQHF. As DNA, the CDR3 is TGCAGTGCTAGTTCAGGGGGTAATCAGCCCCAGCATTTT.

This clone was recorded only once. The chain carries TRBV2 and TRBJ2-7; no firm D call. Trimming took 6 bases from V and 4 from J, leaving 10 bases between them. Germline CDR1 and CDR2: SNHLY and FYNNEI. The CDR3 covers 12 residues. The DNA for the CDR3 is TGTGCCAGCAGCGCCGGGCCGTACGAGCAGTACTTC. Translation gives CASSAGPYEQYF.

This clone appeared once. This chain uses TRBV5-5 with TRBJ1-2; possible D gene TRBD1, 6 bases. This CDR3 has 15 residues. Germline values: CDR1 SGHKS, CDR2 YYEKEE (reference sequence). V lost 0 bases and J 2 bases, leaving 11 bases between the germline ends. The CDR3 sequence is CASSLALGQNYGYTF. As DNA, the CDR3 is TGTGCCAGCAGCTTGGCCCTAGGACAGAACTATGGCTACACCTTC.

CDR3 in amino acids: CASSGRSKNTGELFF. The CDR3 nucleotides read TGTGCCAGCAGCGGACGGTCCAAGAACACCGGGGAGCTGTTTTTT. This chain uses TRBV7-6 with TRBJ2-2; D gene unclear. CDR1 is SGHVS, CDR2 FNYEAQ, per germline. V lost 5 bases and J lost 1, with 11 bases in between. CDR3 length: 15 residues.

This chain uses TRBV2 with TRBJ1-1, with 7 bases that match TRBD1. The germline gives CDR1 SNHLY, CDR2 FYNNEI. The J segment lost 1 base and the V segment lost 6 bases, leaving 5 bases of the junction unmatched. This CDR3 spans 14 amino acids. This CDR3 is CASSPGQPNTEAFF. The CDR3 DNA follows: TGTGCCAGCAGCCCGGGACAGCCGAACACTGAAGCTTTCTTT.

The chain is built from TRBV19 and TRBJ1-6; D gene unclear. CDR1 is LNHDA and CDR2 is SQIVND in the germline V gene (reference sequence). The ends were cut back, 6 bases at V and 5 bases at J, with 17 bases in the middle. The CDR3 is 16 amino acids. The CDR3 spells CASRASSVWNNSPLHF. CDR3 DNA sequence: TGTGCCAGTAGAGCCTCCTCTGTGTGGAATAATTCACCCCTCCACTTT.

As DNA, the CDR3 is TGCAGCGTTGAGGGCGGGACAGGGACCTACGAGCAGTACTTC. It specifies CSVEGGTGTYEQYF. V gene TRBV29-1 combines with J gene TRBJ2-7, with TRBD1 identical over 9 bases. J gave up 2 bases and V 3 bases, and 5 bases lay outside the gene matches. CDR1 and CDR2 (germline): SQVTM, ANQGSEA. This CDR3 is built from 14 residues.

V and J are TRBV5-6 and TRBJ1-2; D is unclear. The CDR3 has 17 residues. V was pared by 0 bases and J by 6 bases, with 21 bases between. The germline gives CDR1 SGHDT, CDR2 YYEEEE. CDR3 bases: TGTGCCAGCAGCTTGGGATCTGGCGGGCCCGAGACGCATGGCTACACCTTC. This translates into CASSLGSGGPETHGYTF.

The chain recombines TRBV7-3 with TRBJ1-2, with D uncertain. In germline, CDR1 is SGHTA, CDR2 FQGTGA. There are 13 residues in the CDR3. Trimming removed 3 bases from V and 8 bases from J, with 13 bases in between. The CDR3 DNA follows: TGTGCCAGCAGCTTCGCAGTGTTGCAGGGCTACACCTTC. Its translation: CASSFAVLQGYTF.

The rearrangement uses TRBV29-1 and TRBJ1-6; no definite D call. This CDR3 is 14 amino acids long. The germline CDR1 and CDR2 sequences are SQVTM and ANQGSEA. Trimming cost V 3 bases and J 5 bases, with 11 bases left between them. CDR3 sequence: CSVDQSGDNSPLHF. CDR3 nucleotide sequence: TGCAGCGTTGACCAGTCCGGGGATAATTCACCCCTCCACTTT.

The chain couples TRBV3-1 (or the pseudogene TRBV3-2) to TRBJ1-2; TRBD1 agrees at 9 bases. Germline lookup yields CDR1 LGHDT and CDR2 YNNKEL (reference sequence). Trimming cost V 1 base and J 8 bases; bases outside gene matches: 11. The CDR3 length is 16 residues. The CDR3: CASSQGRTGANGGYTF. In nucleotides, the CDR3 is TGTGCCAGCAGCCAAGGCAGGACAGGGGCGAATGGGGGCTACACCTTC.

The chain has TRBV29-1 and TRBJ2-1; D possibly corresponds to TRBD2 (5 bases). The CDR3 is 14 residues long. V lost 7 bases and J 4 bases, leaving 17 bases between the germline ends. Per germline, CDR1 SQVTM and CDR2 ANQGSEA. Written as DNA, the CDR3 is TGCAGCGCCCCGCCGGGGAATCCATACAATGAGCAGTTCTTC. Translated, it gives CSAPPGNPYNEQFF.

The V gene is TRBV30, the J gene TRBJ1-1, with D possibly matching TRBD1 (5 bases). V was pared by 7 bases and J by 3 bases, with 24 bases between. There are 16 residues in the CDR3. CDR1 and CDR2 from the germline V gene are GTSNPN and SVGIG (reference sequence). The CDR3 sequence: CASRRLRGSGDTEAFF. CDR3 sequence (DNA): TGTGCCTCCCGCCGGTTAAGGGGCAGTGGGGACACTGAAGCTTTCTTT.

The chain uses TRBV5-6 and TRBJ2-2, with 8 bases identical to TRBD2. The CDR3 length is 16 residues. Germline values: CDR1 SGHDT, CDR2 YYEEEE. Germline trimming cut 4 bases from V and 5 bases from J; bases unmatched to any gene: 10. In nucleotides, the CDR3 is TGTGCCAGCAGCCCCGGAGGGCGGGGGGCAACCGGGGAGCTGTTTTTT. Translating gives CASSPGGRGATGELFF.

The V and J genes are TRBV21-1 and TRBJ2-7; the DNA was not used to check the table's D call, TRBD1. TRBV21-1 is recorded as a pseudogene. The CDR3 is 14 residues long. In nucleotides, the CDR3 is TGTGCCAGCACCGACGTGGACAGAGACTACGAGCAGTACTTC. It encodes CASTDVDRDYEQYF.

This rearrangement joins TRBV7-2 to TRBJ2-1; 8 bases agree with TRBD2. The CDR3 consists of 15 residues. The J segment lost 7 bases and the V segment lost 5 bases, leaving 10 bases of the junction unmatched. Germline assignment: CDR1 SGHTA and CDR2 FQGNSA. The CDR3 loop reads CASSDSGGAWNEQFF. The CDR3 DNA follows: TGTGCCAGCAGCGACTCCGGGGGGGCGTGGAATGAGCAGTTCTTC.

The table lists this clone with a few counts. This sequence joins TRBV7-9 and TRBJ1-2; D is ambiguous. CDR1 and CDR2 (germline): SEHNR, FQNEAQ (reference sequence). This CDR3 comprises 13 residues. Between the trimmed V and J ends, which lost 5 bases and 4 bases, there was a span of 11 bases. The CDR3 DNA reads TGTGCCAGCAGCCCCGACGGTCCCTATGGCTACACCTTC. Its translation is CASSPDGPYGYTF.

The chain uses TRBV7-2 and TRBJ2-1; D is perhaps TRBD2 (6 bases). Germline V gene sequence: CDR1 SGHTA, CDR2 FQGNSA. V was shortened by 5 bases and J by 10 bases, with 15 bases between the two germline ends. CDR3 length: 13 residues. CDR3 DNA sequence: TGTGCCAGCAGCCCGACGGGGGAGATGGAGCAGTTCTTC. Its translation is CASSPTGEMEQFF.

The gene calls are TRBV29-1 and TRBJ1-1; maybe TRBD1 (5 bases). Per germline, CDR1 SQVTM and CDR2 ANQGSEA. CDR3 size: 13 residues. Trimming shortened V by 7 bases and J by 1 base, and 13 bases separated the two germline ends. The CDR3 sequence: CSAAGLANTEAFF. CDR3 nucleotides: TGCAGCGCAGCGGGACTGGCGAACACTGAAGCTTTCTTT.

This clone came up a few times. The CDR3 nucleotides are TGTGCCAGCAGCGCGGGACACGCTGCAACTAATGAAAAACTGTTTTTT. This gives the protein CASSAGHAATNEKLFF. J is TRBJ1-4 and V is TRBV9; TRBD1 might be the D (6 bases). Per germline, CDR1 SGDLS and CDR2 YYNGEE. Trimming shortened V by 3 bases and J by 0 bases, and 12 bases separated the two germline ends. The CDR3 extends over 16 amino acids.

This clone was seen only once. The rearrangement joins TRBV5-6 to TRBJ1-5; TRBD1 aligns across 7 bases. CDR1 and CDR2 from the germline V gene are SGHDT and YYEEEE. The CDR3 length is 15 residues. Trimming at V came to 3 bases and at J to 3 bases, leaving 6 bases not matched to a gene. Here the CDR3 reads CASSSLGQLNQPQHF. For the CDR3, the DNA is TGTGCCAGCAGCTCCTTGGGACAGCTCAATCAGCCCCAGCATTTT.